Described below is a single T cell receptor beta chain sequence and its context. No antigen is known for it. These data come from a study of T cells expressing NK-cell markers. About the research overall: All TCR beta repertoires analysed originated from sorted CD3+CD56+NKG2C+, CD3+CD56+NKG2C- and CD3+CD56-NKG2C+ T cells. With respect to HCMV, seven of the eight sequenced donors were seropositive, and one was seronegative. Points from the study as a whole: In a few donors, these clonotypes also led the CD3+CD56-NKG2C+ fraction. The dominant NKG2C+ clonotypes represented about 1.0-7.0% of CD8+ T cells in six donors.

CDR1 is MGHDK, CDR2 SYGVNS, per germline. CDR3 length equals 15 residues. Reanalyzing the 5' RACE reads, TCRdb keeps one entry per CDR3 protein, without DNA. This table lists 200,000 to 300,000 distinct CDR3 sequences. J is TRBJ1-1 and V is TRBV25-1. The clonotype comes from a man between 18 and 35 years old in good health. Sequenced input: blood T cells: a sorted CD56 or NKG2C T cell subset, CD4+ or CD8+ T cells, or bulk PBMC T cells (not recorded which). CDR3 sequence: CASSETAGFDTEAFF. The whole variable domain, filled in from reference TRBV25-1 and TRBJ1-1, reads EADIYQTPRYLVIGTGKKITLECSQTMGHDKMYWYQQDPGMELHLIHYSYGVNSTEKGDLSSESTVSRIRTEHFPLTLESARPSHTSQYLCASSETAGFDTEAFFGQGTRLTVV.